This T cell receptor (beta chain) derives from a study of metastatic and nonmetastatic thyroid tumors. Across the study: Repertoires from blood and tumor or nodule tissue of malignant and benign thyroid patients were compared.

No treatment had been given to any patient before thyroid surgery. Looked up from germline, CDR1 is MNHNS and CDR2 is SASEGT. The CDR3 spans 13 residues. TCRdb called clones again from the PCR reads with MiXCR. The top ten hold 12% of the sample, which has about 33,000 clones, about 18% seen once. Study-level points and caveats: Malignant tumors reportedly showed significantly higher TCR beta diversity than benign nodules in both blood and tumor.

In this sample, this clone turned up a few times. Its target is not known. The germline gene is not matched at one end of the junction; a read error may be the cause. This TCR derives from a male donor with papillary thyroid cancer or a benign thyroid nodule (not recorded which). Some clones in this sample may be carry-over from other donors' samples. The chain combines TRBV6-1 with TRBJ2-2; D perhaps matches TRBD1 (6 bases). Sequenced input: blood. This chain's CDR3 is CASRRWDTGELFF. CDR3 nucleotide sequence: TGTGCCAGCAGAAGATGGGACACCGGGGAGCTTTTTTTT.